These 29 T cell receptor beta chains originate from one sample sequenced in a study of immune evolution from preneoplasia to lung adenocarcinoma. Profiling relied on immunoSEQ multiplex PCR, and the TCRdb table lists in-frame clones only, not all of them. The sample holds some 7,700 clones, over 75% seen once. The sequenced material came from FFPE minimally invasive lung adenocarcinoma tissue. The receptors were sampled from a donor aged 70 or over with lung adenocarcinoma.

Notes on this clone: This same CDR3 is encoded by further DNA sequences in the sample. This chain links TRBV7-3 with TRBJ2-1, with D uncertain. The germline gives CDR1 SGHTA, CDR2 FQGTGA. Trimming cost V 4 bases and J 0 bases, with 10 bases left between them. The CDR3 is 15 amino acids. The CDR3 spells CASSSSPSSYNEQFF. The DNA for the CDR3 is TGTGCCAGCAGCTCAAGCCCGAGCTCCTACAATGAGCAGTTCTTC.

The gene calls are TRBV18 and TRBJ1-1; D is uncertain. The CDR3 spans 16 residues. V dropped 3 bases and J dropped 0 bases, with 14 bases sitting between them. Germline V gene data show CDR1 as KGHSH and CDR2 as LQKENI. CDR3 nucleotide sequence: TGTGCCAGCTCACCCCTGATCGGGCAGCTGAACACTGAAGCTTTCTTT. The encoded protein is CASSPLIGQLNTEAFF. The complete variable domain, with remaining parts taken from reference TRBV18 and TRBJ1-1, reads NAGVMQNPRHLVRRRGQEARLRCSPMKGHSHVYWYRQLPEEGLKFMVYLQKENIIDESGMPKERFSAEFPKEGPSILRIQQVVRGDSAAYFCASSPLIGQLNTEAFFGQGTRLTVV.

This clone appeared once. V is TRBV19 and J is TRBJ2-7; 7 positions match TRBD2. Germline trimming cut 1 base from V and 2 bases from J; bases unmatched to any gene: 5. Looked up from germline, CDR1 is LNHDA and CDR2 is SQIVND (reference sequence). The CDR3 is 15 residues long. CDR3 DNA: TGTGCCAGTAGTATAGCCCCTAGCGGAGCCTACGAGCAGTACTTC. Encoded protein: CASSIAPSGAYEQYF.

This clone has just a few counts. This rearrangement joins TRBV25-1 to TRBJ1-5; D may be TRBD1 (6 bases). Trimming stripped 2 bases from V and 4 bases from J, with 9 bases between. The CDR3 runs 14 residues. CDR1 and CDR2 from the germline V gene are MGHDK and SYGVNS. The CDR3 sequence: CASSEGQGNQPQHF. CDR3 sequence (DNA): TGTGCCAGCAGTGAAGGGCAGGGGAATCAGCCCCAGCATTTT.

J is TRBJ2-5 and V is TRBV9; D is undetermined. Germline V gene sequence: CDR1 SGDLS, CDR2 YYNGEE. The length of the CDR3 is 14 residues. V was shortened by 0 bases and J by 1 base, with 7 bases between the two germline ends. The CDR3 DNA reads as TGTGCCAGCAGCGTAGATCTTACCCAAGAGACCCAGTACTTC. Amino acids: CASSVDLTQETQYF.

This chain links TRBV20-1 with TRBJ2-7; no reliable D call. Trimming removed 4 bases from V and 5 bases from J, with 9 bases in between. Germline CDR1 is DFQATT and CDR2 is SNEGSKA (reference sequence). The CDR3 runs 11 residues. Written as DNA, the CDR3 is TGCAGTGCTACCGCGTCCCACGAGCAGTACTTC. This sequence encodes CSATASHEQYF.

The chain links TRBV28 to TRBJ2-3; 9 nucleotides match TRBD1. The germline gives CDR1 MDHEN, CDR2 SYDVKM. V lost 6 bases, J lost 0 bases, and 16 bases stayed unmatched. This CDR3 contains 19 residues. The CDR3 bases are TGTGCCAGCAGATCGGACAGGGGACTCGCTAGCGCTAGCACAGATACGCAGTATTTT. It specifies CASRSDRGLASASTDTQYF.

The chain carries TRBV19 and TRBJ1-2; a possible D gene is TRBD1 (5 bases). Germline V gene lookup returns CDR1 LNHDA and CDR2 SQIVND (reference sequence). V was pared by 3 bases and J by 5 bases, with 16 bases between. The length of the CDR3 is 15 residues. CDR3: CASSMGRVLGYGYTF. The CDR3 DNA reads TGTGCCAGTAGTATGGGCAGGGTCCTCGGGTATGGCTACACCTTC.

The chain carries TRBV5-1 and TRBJ1-4; 10 bases fit TRBD1. The CDR3 length is 16 residues. Germline V gene data show CDR1 as SGHRS and CDR2 as YFSETQ. V lost 0 bases to trimming and J lost 6 bases; unmatched junction nucleotides: 5. The CDR3 bases are TGCGCCAGCAGCTTGGCCTCCGGGACAGGGGATGAAAAACTGTTTTTT. This translates into CASSLASGTGDEKLFF.

V usage is TRBV5-1 and J usage is TRBJ1-3; no firm D call. Per the germline V gene, CDR1 is SGHRS and CDR2 is YFSETQ. Between the trimmed V and J ends, which lost 0 bases and 1 base, there was a span of 11 bases. The CDR3 has 16 residues. CDR3 bases: TGCGCCAGCAGCTTGGATTTAACCAGGTCTGGAAACACCATATATTTT. It codes for CASSLDLTRSGNTIYF.

This clone has more than one count but fewer than ten. The rearrangement uses TRBV19 and TRBJ1-1; D unresolved. Looked up from germline, CDR1 is LNHDA and CDR2 is SQIVND (reference sequence). The CDR3 is made up of 13 amino acids. Trimming removed 1 base from V and 0 bases from J, with 3 bases in between. CDR3 sequence (DNA): TGTGCCAGTAGTATAGCTCTGAACACTGAAGCTTTCTTT. Protein sequence: CASSIALNTEAFF. Full variable domain (outside the CDR3, taken from reference TRBV19 and TRBJ1-1): DGGITQSPKYLFRKEGQNVTLSCEQNLNHDAMYWYRQDPGQGLRLIYYSQIVNDFQKGDIAEGYSVSREKKESFPLTVTSAQKNPTAFYLCASSIALNTEAFFGQGTRLTVV.

V usage is TRBV21-1 and J usage is TRBJ2-7; TRBD1 was called by the table and not checked on the DNA. TRBV21-1 is a pseudogene. The CDR3 covers 14 residues. Written as DNA, the CDR3 is TGTGCCAGCAGCAAAGGGGACAGGGAACGCGAGCAGTACTTC. Translation gives CASSKGDREREQYF.

V and J are TRBV19 and TRBJ1-2, with D perhaps TRBD1 (5 bases). The CDR3 spans 13 residues. Germline loops: CDR1 LNHDA, CDR2 SQIVND (reference sequence). Trimming left V 4 bases short and J 10 bases short, with 16 bases between. CDR3 protein: CASSREAGRTYTF. As DNA, the CDR3 is TGTGCCAGTAGTAGGGAGGCAGGGAGGACCTACACCTTC.

This CDR3 is CASTRGQGWTEAFF. CDR3 bases: TGTGCCAGTACCCGCGGACAGGGATGGACTGAAGCTTTCTTT. This chain connects TRBV19 to TRBJ1-1, with TRBD1 identical over 8 bases. The CDR3 totals 14 residues. J gave up 5 bases and V 7 bases, and 9 bases lay outside the gene matches. Germline V CDR1 and CDR2: LNHDA, SQIVND (reference sequence).

The chain couples TRBV28 to TRBJ1-5; no firm D call. This CDR3 comprises 16 residues. Per the germline V gene, CDR1 is MDHEN and CDR2 is SYDVKM. Trimming took 4 bases from V and 6 from J, leaving 19 bases between them. CDR3 region: CASSYTPDGRVQPQHF. In nucleotides, the CDR3 is TGTGCCAGCAGTTATACCCCCGACGGGCGGGTTCAGCCCCAGCATTTT.

Regarding this clone: The junction does not match germline at one end; this may be a read error. The V gene is TRBV7-7, the J gene TRBJ2-5; 13 positions match TRBD2. This CDR3 spans 16 amino acids. Looked up from germline, CDR1 is SSHAT and CDR2 is FNYEAQ (reference sequence). The CDR3 region has the DNA TGTGCTAGCAGCTTGAGGACTAGCGGGAGACGGGAGACCCAGTACTTC. Protein: CASSLRTSGRRETQYF.

V and J are TRBV15 and TRBJ2-2, with D tentatively TRBD2 (6 bases). Per the germline V gene, CDR1 is LNHNV and CDR2 is YYDKDF (reference sequence). The CDR3 spans 15 residues. The germline V and J ends were trimmed by 3 bases and 0 bases, with 8 bases remaining between them. The CDR3 region has the DNA TGTGCCACCAGCAGGTCGGGGGCGAACACCGGGGAGCTGTTTTTT. Translation: CATSRSGANTGELFF.

The chain has TRBV2 and TRBJ1-5; D unresolved. The germline gives CDR1 SNHLY, CDR2 FYNNEI. Trimming took 4 bases from V and 8 from J, leaving 12 bases between them. The CDR3 loop spans 13 amino acids. CDR3 coding DNA: TGTGCCAGCAGTGGCGCCCGAGTTGAGCCCCAGCATTTT. It encodes CASSGARVEPQHF.

Relative to its sample, this clone is medium-sized (0.01 to 0.1%). The V and J genes are TRBV9 and TRBJ2-1; D perhaps matches TRBD2 (5 bases). The CDR3 totals 14 residues. The germline CDR1 and CDR2 sequences are SGDLS and YYNGEE. The ends were cut back, 2 bases at V and 8 bases at J, with 14 bases in the middle. The CDR3 loop is CASSVGSVWDEQFF. CDR3 coding DNA: TGTGCCAGCAGCGTTGGTAGCGTTTGGGATGAGCAGTTCTTC.

This clone showed up just a few times. The rearrangement uses TRBV30 and TRBJ2-1; 11 positions match TRBD2. This CDR3 is 14 amino acids long. Losses at the gene ends were 3 bases for V and 9 bases for J; bases not matched to a gene: 7. The germline V gene has CDR1 GTSNPN and CDR2 SVGIG (reference sequence). CDR3 region: CAWRLAGVPSEQFF. The DNA for the CDR3 is TGTGCCTGGAGACTAGCGGGAGTTCCTAGTGAGCAGTTCTTC.

The chain uses TRBV6-5 and TRBJ1-3; D possibly corresponds to TRBD1 (5 bases). V lost 6 bases and J 0 bases, leaving 12 bases between the germline ends. This CDR3 has 15 amino acids. Per germline, CDR1 MNHEY and CDR2 SVGAGI. The CDR3 reads CASRLDGGSGNTIYF. The CDR3 coding sequence is TGTGCCAGCAGGCTGGACGGGGGCTCTGGAAACACCATATATTTT.

The rearrangement uses TRBV5-1 and TRBJ2-5; D may be TRBD2 (5 bases). This CDR3 has 14 amino acids. Germline V lookup: CDR1 SGHRS, CDR2 YFSETQ. V lost 0 bases to trimming and J lost 5 bases, with 11 bases between them. The CDR3 nucleotides are TGCGCCAGCAGCTTGGGGTCGGGAAGGGAGACCCAGTACTTC. This sequence encodes CASSLGSGRETQYF.

The gene calls are TRBV19 and TRBJ1-1, with D maybe TRBD1 (5 bases). Germline CDR1 LNHDA, CDR2 SQIVND (reference sequence). This CDR3 region has 17 residues. V shed 3 bases and J shed 5 bases, with 22 bases lying between them. Written as DNA, the CDR3 is TGTGCCAGTAGTATCCCACGGGACCGACTATCGGGTACTGAAGCTTTCTTT. It yields the protein CASSIPRDRLSGTEAFF. Filled out from reference TRBV19 and TRBJ1-1, the complete variable domain reads DGGITQSPKYLFRKEGQNVTLSCEQNLNHDAMYWYRQDPGQGLRLIYYSQIVNDFQKGDIAEGYSVSREKKESFPLTVTSAQKNPTAFYLCASSIPRDRLSGTEAFFGQGTRLTVV.

The V call is TRBV27, the J call TRBJ1-5; TRBD1 matches at 7 bases. Unmatched junction bases numbered 4, after V lost 1 base and J lost 4 bases. The CDR3 covers 15 residues. Germline loops: CDR1 MNHEY, CDR2 SMNVEV (reference sequence). This chain's CDR3 is CASSLYGDRNQPQHF. For the CDR3, the DNA is TGTGCCAGCAGTTTATACGGGGACAGAAATCAGCCCCAGCATTTT.

This chain uses TRBV4-2 with TRBJ2-2; 7 bases agree with TRBD2. This CDR3 region has 16 residues. Trimming removed 0 bases from V and 6 bases from J; junction bases left unmatched: 7. Germline CDR1 and CDR2: LGHNA and YNFKEQ. CDR3 protein: CASSQDVGRWSGELFF. CDR3 DNA: TGTGCCAGCAGCCAAGATGTCGGGAGGTGGTCCGGGGAGCTGTTTTTT.

This sequence joins TRBV7-2 and TRBJ2-2; a weak D match, TRBD2 (5 bases). The CDR3 is 13 residues long. From germline, CDR1 is SGHTA and CDR2 FQGNSA. V shed 5 bases and J shed 8 bases, with 12 bases lying between them. CDR3 loop: CASSPRTRGELFF. The CDR3 DNA sequence: TGTGCCAGCAGCCCACGGACTCGGGGGGAGCTGTTTTTT.

The chain carries TRBV28 and TRBJ2-1; D remains ambiguous. Germline CDR1 reads MDHEN; CDR2 reads SYDVKM. V was trimmed by 3 bases and J by 10 bases, leaving 13 bases between them. The CDR3 spans 13 residues. CDR3 nucleotides: TGTGCCAGCAGTTTCTCCCTACTTGGGGAGCAGTTCTTC. This encodes CASSFSLLGEQFF.

The chain employs TRBV7-9 and TRBJ2-3, with a possible D match to TRBD2 (5 bases). The CDR3 contains 15 residues. The V gene lost 2 bases and the J gene lost 3 bases, with 12 bases spanning the gap. CDR1 and CDR2 from the germline V gene are SEHNR and FQNEAQ (reference sequence). This chain's CDR3 is CASSLMGAVTDTQYF. The CDR3, as DNA: TGTGCCAGCAGCTTAATGGGAGCGGTAACAGATACGCAGTATTTT.

This clone was detected once. The chain combines TRBV20-1 with TRBJ2-7, with TRBD2 matching over 8 bases. This CDR3 comprises 11 residues. Germline CDR1 is DFQATT and CDR2 is SNEGSKA (reference sequence). Trimming at V came to 6 bases and at J to 11 bases, leaving 9 bases not matched to a gene. CDR3 in amino acids: CSARLASTEYF. Here the CDR3 DNA reads TGCAGTGCCAGACTAGCGTCGACGGAGTACTTC.